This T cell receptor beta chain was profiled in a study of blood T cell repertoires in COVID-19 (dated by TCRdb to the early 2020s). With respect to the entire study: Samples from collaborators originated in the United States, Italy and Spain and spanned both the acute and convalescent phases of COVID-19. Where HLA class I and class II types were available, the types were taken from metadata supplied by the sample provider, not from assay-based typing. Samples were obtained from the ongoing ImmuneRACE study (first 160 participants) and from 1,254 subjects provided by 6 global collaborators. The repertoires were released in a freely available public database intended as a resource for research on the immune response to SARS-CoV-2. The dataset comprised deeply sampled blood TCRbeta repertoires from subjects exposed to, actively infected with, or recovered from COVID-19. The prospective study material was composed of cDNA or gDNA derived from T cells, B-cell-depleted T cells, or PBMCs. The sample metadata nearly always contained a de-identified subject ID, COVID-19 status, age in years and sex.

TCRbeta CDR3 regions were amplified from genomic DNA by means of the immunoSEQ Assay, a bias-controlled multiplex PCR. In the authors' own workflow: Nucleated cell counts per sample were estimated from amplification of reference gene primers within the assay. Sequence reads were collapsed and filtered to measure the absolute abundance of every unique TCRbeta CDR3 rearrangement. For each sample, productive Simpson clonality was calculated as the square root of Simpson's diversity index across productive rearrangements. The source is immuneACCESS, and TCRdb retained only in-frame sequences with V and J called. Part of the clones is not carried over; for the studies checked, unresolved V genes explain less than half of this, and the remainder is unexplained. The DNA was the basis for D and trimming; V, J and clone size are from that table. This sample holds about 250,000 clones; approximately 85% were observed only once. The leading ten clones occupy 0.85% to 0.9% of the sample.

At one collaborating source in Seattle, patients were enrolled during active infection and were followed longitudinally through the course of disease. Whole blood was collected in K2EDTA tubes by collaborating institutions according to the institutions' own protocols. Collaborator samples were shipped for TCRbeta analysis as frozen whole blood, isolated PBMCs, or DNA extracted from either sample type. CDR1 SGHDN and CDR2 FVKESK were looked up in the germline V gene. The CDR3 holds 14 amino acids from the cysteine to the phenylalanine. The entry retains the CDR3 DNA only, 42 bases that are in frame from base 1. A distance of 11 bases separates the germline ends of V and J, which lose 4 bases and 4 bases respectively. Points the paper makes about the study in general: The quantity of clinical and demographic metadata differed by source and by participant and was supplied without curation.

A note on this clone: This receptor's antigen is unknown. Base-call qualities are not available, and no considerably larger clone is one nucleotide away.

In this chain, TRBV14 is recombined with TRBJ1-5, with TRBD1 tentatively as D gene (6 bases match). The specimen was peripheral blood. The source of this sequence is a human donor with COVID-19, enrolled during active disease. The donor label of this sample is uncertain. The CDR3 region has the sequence CASSPQGLNQPQHF. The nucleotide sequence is TGTGCCAGCAGCCCACAGGGCCTTAATCAGCCCCAGCATTTT.